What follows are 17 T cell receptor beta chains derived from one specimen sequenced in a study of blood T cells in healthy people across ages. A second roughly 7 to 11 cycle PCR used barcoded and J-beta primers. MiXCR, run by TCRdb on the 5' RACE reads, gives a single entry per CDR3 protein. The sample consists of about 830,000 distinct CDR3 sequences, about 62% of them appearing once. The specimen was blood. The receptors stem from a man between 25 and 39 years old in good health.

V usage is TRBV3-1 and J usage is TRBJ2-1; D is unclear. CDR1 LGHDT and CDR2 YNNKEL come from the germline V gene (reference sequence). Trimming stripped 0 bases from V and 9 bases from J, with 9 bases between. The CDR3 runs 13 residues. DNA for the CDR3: TGTGCCAGCAGCCAAGAGGAGCGCGGTGAGCAGTTCTTC. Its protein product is CASSQEERGEQFF.

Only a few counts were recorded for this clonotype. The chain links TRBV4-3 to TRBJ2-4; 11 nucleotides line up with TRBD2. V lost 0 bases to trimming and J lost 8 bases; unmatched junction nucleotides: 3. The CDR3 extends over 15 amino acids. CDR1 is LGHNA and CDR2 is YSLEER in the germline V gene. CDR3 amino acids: CASSQDPSGGYIQYF. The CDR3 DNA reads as TGCGCCAGCAGCCAAGATCCTAGCGGGGGGTACATTCAGTACTTC.

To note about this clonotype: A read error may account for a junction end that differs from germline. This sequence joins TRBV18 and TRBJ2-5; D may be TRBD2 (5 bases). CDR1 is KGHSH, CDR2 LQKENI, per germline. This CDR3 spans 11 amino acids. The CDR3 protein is CASSPREIQYF. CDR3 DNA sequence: TGTGCCAGCTCACCGAGGGAGATCCAGTACTTC.

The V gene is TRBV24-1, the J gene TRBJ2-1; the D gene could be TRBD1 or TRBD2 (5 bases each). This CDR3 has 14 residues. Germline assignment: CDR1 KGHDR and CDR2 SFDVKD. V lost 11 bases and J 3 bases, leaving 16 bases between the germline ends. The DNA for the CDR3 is TGTGCCAAACACCGGGACGAGGGCTACAATGAGCAGTTCTTC. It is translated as CAKHRDEGYNEQFF.

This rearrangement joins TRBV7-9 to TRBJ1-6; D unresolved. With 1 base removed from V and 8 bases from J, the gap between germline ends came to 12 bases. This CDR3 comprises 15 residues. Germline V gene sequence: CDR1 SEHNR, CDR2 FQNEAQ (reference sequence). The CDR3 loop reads CASSLVREGHSPLHF. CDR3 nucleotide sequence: TGTGCCAGCAGCTTAGTTCGTGAAGGGCATTCACCCCTCCACTTT.

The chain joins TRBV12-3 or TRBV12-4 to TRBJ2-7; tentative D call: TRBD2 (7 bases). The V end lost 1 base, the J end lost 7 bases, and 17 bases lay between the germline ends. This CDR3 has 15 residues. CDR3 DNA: TGTGCCAGCAGTTTAGACAGGGAGGGTTACAATGAGCAGTACTTC. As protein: CASSLDREGYNEQYF.

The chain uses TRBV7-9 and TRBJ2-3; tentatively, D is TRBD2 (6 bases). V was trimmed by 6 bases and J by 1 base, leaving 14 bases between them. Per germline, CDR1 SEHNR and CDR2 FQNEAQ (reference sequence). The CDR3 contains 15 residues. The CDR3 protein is CASRGGDGGTDTQYF. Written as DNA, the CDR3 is TGTGCCAGCAGGGGCGGGGACGGAGGCACAGATACGCAGTATTTT.

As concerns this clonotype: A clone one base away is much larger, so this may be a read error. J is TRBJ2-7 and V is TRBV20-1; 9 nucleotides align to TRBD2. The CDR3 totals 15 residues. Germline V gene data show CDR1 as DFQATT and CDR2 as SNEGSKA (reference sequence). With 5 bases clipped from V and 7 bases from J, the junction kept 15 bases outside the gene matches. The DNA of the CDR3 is TGCAGTGCTGCTAGCGGGGAACGGTCCTACAATGAGCAGTACTTC. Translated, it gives CSAASGERSYNEQYF.

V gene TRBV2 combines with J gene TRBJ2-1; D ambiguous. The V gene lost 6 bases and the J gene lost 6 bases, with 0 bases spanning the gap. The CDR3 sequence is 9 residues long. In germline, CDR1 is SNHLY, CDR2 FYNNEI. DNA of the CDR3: TGTGCCAGCAGCAATGAGCAGTTCTTC. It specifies CASSNEQFF.

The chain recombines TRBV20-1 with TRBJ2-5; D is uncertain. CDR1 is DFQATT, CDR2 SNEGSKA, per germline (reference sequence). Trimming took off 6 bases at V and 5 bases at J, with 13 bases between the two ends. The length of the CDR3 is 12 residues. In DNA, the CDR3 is TGCAGTGCCAGGAACCTCGGGGAGACCCAGTACTTC. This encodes CSARNLGETQYF.

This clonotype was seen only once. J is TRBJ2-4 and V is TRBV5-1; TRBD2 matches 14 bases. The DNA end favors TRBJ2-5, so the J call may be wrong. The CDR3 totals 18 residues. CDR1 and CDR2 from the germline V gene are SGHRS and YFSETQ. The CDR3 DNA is TGCGCCAGCAGCCCCGGGACTAGCGGGGGCCTCAGCCGAGAGACCCAGTACTTC. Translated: CASSPGTSGGLSRETQYF.

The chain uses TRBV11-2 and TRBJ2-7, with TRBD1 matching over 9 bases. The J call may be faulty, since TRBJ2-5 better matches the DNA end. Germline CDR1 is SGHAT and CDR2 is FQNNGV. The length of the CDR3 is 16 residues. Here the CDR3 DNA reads TGTGCCAGCAGAACCAACAGGGGGCGAGGGGAGGAGACCCAGTACTTC. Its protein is CASRTNRGRGEETQYF.

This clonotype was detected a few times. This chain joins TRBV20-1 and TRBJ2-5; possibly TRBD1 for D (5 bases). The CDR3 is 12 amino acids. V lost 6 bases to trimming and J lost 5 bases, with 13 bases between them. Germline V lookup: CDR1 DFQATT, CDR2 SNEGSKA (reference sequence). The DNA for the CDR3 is TGCAGTGCGATCGGGCCAGGGGAGACCCAGTACTTC. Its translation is CSAIGPGETQYF.

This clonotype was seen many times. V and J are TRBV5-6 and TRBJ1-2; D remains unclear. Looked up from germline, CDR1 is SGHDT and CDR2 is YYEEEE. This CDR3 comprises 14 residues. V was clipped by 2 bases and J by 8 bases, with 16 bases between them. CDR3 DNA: TGTGCCAGCAGCTTCCCTTCGGGGAAGGAGGGCTACACCTTC. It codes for CASSFPSGKEGYTF.

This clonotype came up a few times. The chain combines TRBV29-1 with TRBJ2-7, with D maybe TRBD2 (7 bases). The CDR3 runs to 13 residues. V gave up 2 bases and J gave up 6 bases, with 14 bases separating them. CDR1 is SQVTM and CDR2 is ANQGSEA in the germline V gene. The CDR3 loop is CSVERGGEGEQYF. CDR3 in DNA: TGCAGCGTTGAAAGGGGGGGTGAAGGCGAGCAGTACTTC.

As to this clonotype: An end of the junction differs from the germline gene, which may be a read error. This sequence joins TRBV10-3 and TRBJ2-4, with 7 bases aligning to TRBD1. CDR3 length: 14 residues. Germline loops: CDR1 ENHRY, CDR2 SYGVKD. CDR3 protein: CAISVGTAENIQYF. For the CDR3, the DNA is TGTGCCATCAGTGTAGGGACAGCCGAAAACATTCAGTACTTC.

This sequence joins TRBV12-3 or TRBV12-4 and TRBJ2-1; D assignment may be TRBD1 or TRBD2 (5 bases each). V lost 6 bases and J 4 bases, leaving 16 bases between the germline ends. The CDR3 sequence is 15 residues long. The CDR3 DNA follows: TGTGCCAGCAGCTGGGGGATAGACGGATACAATGAGCAGTTCTTC. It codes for CASSWGIDGYNEQFF.